These 21 T cell receptor beta chains were all obtained from the same sample, sequenced in a study of T cells expressing NK-cell markers. TCRdb reprocessed the 5' RACE reads and reports one entry per CDR3 protein, with no DNA. Its listing shows about 540,000 distinct CDR3 sequences. The sequencing input was blood T cells: a sorted CD56 or NKG2C T cell subset, CD4+ or CD8+ T cells, or bulk PBMC T cells (not recorded which). These TCRs come from a man between 18 and 35 years old in good health.

The rearrangement links TRBV29-1 to TRBJ2-1. CDR3 length equals 15 residues. Germline lookup yields CDR1 SQVTM and CDR2 ANQGSEA. CDR3: CSVELQQVAYNEQFF.

The chain uses TRBV20-1 and TRBJ2-3; no DNA is available, so the TRBD1 call from TCRdb remains unchecked. CDR1 DFQATT and CDR2 SNEGSKA come from the germline V gene (reference sequence). The CDR3 runs to 13 residues. CDR3 sequence: CSAIDRVTDTQYF.

The gene calls are TRBV20-1 and TRBJ2-3. The CDR3 runs 13 residues. Germline lookup yields CDR1 DFQATT and CDR2 SNEGSKA (reference sequence). CDR3 protein: CRWARKTTDTQYF.

The gene calls are TRBV5-1 and TRBJ2-2; TCRdb selects TRBD2, and the lack of DNA leaves this call unchecked. The CDR3 spans 14 residues. CDR1 is SGHRS, CDR2 YFSETQ, per germline. CDR3 sequence reads: CASSWRGDTGELFF.

The rearrangement uses TRBV11-2 and TRBJ2-4; without DNA, the TCRdb call of TRBD1 cannot be checked. The CDR3 is 13 amino acids. Per the germline V gene, CDR1 is SGHAT and CDR2 is FQNNGV. The CDR3 loop reads CASSSAGFGIQYF.

The chain has TRBV12-3 or TRBV12-4 and TRBJ2-5; TCRdb selects TRBD1, and the lack of DNA leaves this call unchecked. CDR3 length: 15 residues. This chain's CDR3 is CASSLGRTDLETQYF.

The J gene is TRBJ2-5, the V gene TRBV11-2. Per germline, CDR1 SGHAT and CDR2 FQNNGV. The CDR3 has 14 residues. CDR3: CASSLSRLQETQYF.

The chain employs TRBV25-1 and TRBJ2-3; the D call from TCRdb, TRBD2, cannot be confirmed without DNA. Per the germline V gene, CDR1 is MGHDK and CDR2 is SYGVNS. The length of the CDR3 is 15 residues. CDR3: CASSEPASGTDTQYF.

The rearrangement links TRBV12-3 or TRBV12-4 to TRBJ2-3. This CDR3 has 15 amino acids. The CDR3 region is CASRSDWTNTDTQYF.

The chain recombines TRBV30 with TRBJ2-1. CDR3 length: 12 amino acids. The germline gives CDR1 GTSNPN, CDR2 SVGIG (reference sequence). CDR3 loop: CAWVGSNNEQFF.

The chain uses TRBV24-1 and TRBJ2-1; the D call from TCRdb, TRBD1, cannot be confirmed without DNA. CDR3 length equals 14 residues. Germline V gene data show CDR1 as KGHDR and CDR2 as SFDVKD. The CDR3 sequence is CATSRGETYNEQFF.

The CDR3 sequence: CARLSWDREQFF. V usage is TRBV28 and J usage is TRBJ2-1; TCRdb's assignment of TRBD1 cannot be checked, as there is no DNA. Per germline, CDR1 MDHEN and CDR2 SYDVKM. The CDR3 loop spans 12 amino acids.

The chain uses TRBV30 and TRBJ2-4; TCRdb calls TRBD1, which cannot be checked without DNA. Looked up from germline, CDR1 is GTSNPN and CDR2 is SVGIG (reference sequence). The CDR3 has 14 residues. The CDR3 loop is CAWKSYRGENIQYF.

The chain has TRBV4-1 and TRBJ2-3; lacking DNA, the TRBD1 call made by TCRdb goes unchecked. The CDR3 runs 14 residues. The V gene's germline CDR1 is MGHRA and CDR2 YSYEKL. The CDR3 loop is CASSPTAATDTQYF.

V and J are TRBV18 and TRBJ2-1; the TRBD2 assignment by TCRdb is unverifiable without DNA. The germline CDR1 and CDR2 sequences are KGHSH and LQKENI. The length of the CDR3 is 20 residues. CDR3: CASSPLVRSGSKLTYNEQFF.

The chain combines TRBV28 with TRBJ2-2; the D gene TCRdb calls, TRBD1, cannot be checked with no DNA. CDR1 is MDHEN and CDR2 is SYDVKM in the germline V gene. The CDR3 has 16 residues. CDR3 sequence reads: CASRPTGLNEPGELFF.

The chain couples TRBV20-1 to TRBJ2-5; TCRdb reports TRBD2, a call that lacks DNA to check it against. Germline-derived CDR1 and CDR2 are DFQATT and SNEGSKA (reference sequence). CDR3 length: 21 amino acids. The CDR3 sequence is CSATEVPPRRLAGGPGETQYF.

The rearrangement joins TRBV5-1 to TRBJ2-3; there is no DNA to check the TCRdb D call of TRBD2. The CDR3 covers 16 residues. Germline V gene sequence: CDR1 SGHRS, CDR2 YFSETQ. Here the CDR3 reads CASSLRLAVLTDTQYF.

V and J are TRBV20-1 and TRBJ2-5; no DNA is available, so the TRBD1 call from TCRdb remains unchecked. Germline CDR1 and CDR2: DFQATT and SNEGSKA (reference sequence). The CDR3 is 12 amino acids. Here the CDR3 reads CSGHDRKETQYF.

V gene TRBV29-1 combines with J gene TRBJ2-1; TCRdb selects TRBD1, and the lack of DNA leaves this call unchecked. The CDR3 consists of 15 residues. Germline CDR1 SQVTM, CDR2 ANQGSEA. The CDR3 is CSVEPMNVGGNEQFF.

This chain connects TRBV4-1 to TRBJ2-5; the D call from TCRdb, TRBD1, cannot be confirmed without DNA. The germline V gene has CDR1 MGHRA and CDR2 YSYEKL. The CDR3 consists of 16 residues. CDR3 amino acids: CASSPTDRTRQETQYF.